Listed below are T cell receptor beta chains from one sample, sequenced in a study of shared clonotypes between healthy human individuals. Some clones are missing from TCRdb's copy, which holds only in-frame ones; the method was immunoSEQ multiplex PCR. This table has roughly 2.5 million clones, about 92% appearing once. Material: naive CD4+ T cells sorted from blood. The receptors come from a young man in good health. The CDR3 runs from the conserved cysteine through the conserved F or W. Fields, in order: D gene, J gene, clone size, V gene, CDR3 DNA, CDR3 protein. The D gene is left open where the match is weak. For some rows the clone size is stated as once, few or many, or as a class when expanded; others skip it.

>NA|TRBJ2-2|NA|TRBV29-1
TGCAGCGTTGACCAGGATCACACCGGGGAGCTGTTTTTT
CSVDQDHTGELFF
>NA|TRBJ1-1|NA|TRBV14
TGTGCCAGCAGCCAAGCTAGGAGTTTCTTGAGAACTGAAGCTTTCTTT
CASSQARSFLRTEAFF
>TRBD1|TRBJ1-5|few|TRBV6-1
TGTGCCAGCCTGACAGGGGGTTCGACGGGACAGCCCCAGCATTTT
CASLTGGSTGQPQHF
>TRBD1|TRBJ2-3|NA|TRBV5-1
TGCGCCAGCAGCCAGGGACAGGCGATTAGCACAGATACGCAGTATTTT
CASSQGQAISTDTQYF
>TRBD1|TRBJ2-5|NA|TRBV10-3
TGTGCCATCAGTGGGGGACAGACTTACCGGGAAGAGACCCAGTACTTC
CAISGGQTYREETQYF
>NA|TRBJ1-2|NA|TRBV5-4
TGTGCCAGCAGCTTGGTTGGGCAGGGGAGTTATGGCTACACCTTC
CASSLVGQGSYGYTF
>TRBD1|TRBJ1-1|few|TRBV6-1
TGTGCCAGCAGCCAGACCGGGACAGTGAACACTGAAGCTTTCTTT
CASSQTGTVNTEAFF
>TRBD2|TRBJ2-7|NA|TRBV10-3
TGTGCCACCGGGGGGGGCCCTGTCTACGAGCAGTACTTC
CATGGGPVYEQYF
>NA|TRBJ1-1|NA|TRBV29-1
TGCAGCGTTGATTTTCTGGGGGCATTCTTT
CSVDFLGAFF
>TRBD2|TRBJ2-3|NA|TRBV4-3
TGCGCCAGCAGCCAGCAGACTAGCGGAAGAGGAGATACGCAGTATTTT
CASSQQTSGRGDTQYF
>TRBD1|TRBJ1-2|NA|TRBV5-1
TGCGCCAGCAGCCCTAACACGGACAGGGGGCAAGGTGGCTACACCTTC
CASSPNTDRGQGGYTF
>NA|TRBJ1-1|NA|TRBV5-1
TGCGCCAGCAGCTTGATCGGGGAGGGGGGTCGCACTGAAGCTTTCTTT
CASSLIGEGGRTEAFF
>NA|TRBJ1-1|NA|TRBV6-5
TGTGCCAGCAGTTACAACCTCATGAACACTGAAGCTTTCTTT
CASSYNLMNTEAFF
>NA|TRBJ1-2|NA|TRBV6-5
TGTGCCAGCAGTTACTCCCGTGGCACAGCTAACTATGGCTACACCTTC
CASSYSRGTANYGYTF
>NA|TRBJ2-1|NA|TRBV20-1
TGCAGTGCTAGTTGGGGCACTGAGCAGTTCTTC
CSASWGTEQFF
>NA|TRBJ2-3|NA|TRBV7-9
TGTGCCAGCATTAGACCGGGACTCCACAGCACAGATACGCAGTATTTT
CASIRPGLHSTDTQYF
>NA|TRBJ2-1|once|TRBV7-2
TGTGCCAGCAGCCCCCTAGGGGGGAGCTCCTACAATGAGCAGTTCTTC
CASSPLGGSSYNEQFF
>TRBD1|TRBJ1-1|NA|TRBV10-3
TGTGCCATCAGTGCCGGATGGGACAGGGACTCTGAAGCTTTCTTT
CAISAGWDRDSEAFF
>TRBD2|TRBJ2-3|NA|TRBV6-6
TGTGCCAGCACCCTCCCGGGGGGGGCGCCCACAGATACGCAGTATTTT
CASTLPGGAPTDTQYF
>TRBD2|TRBJ2-5|NA|TRBV18
TGTGCCAGCTCACCATTTCGCGGGAGTGGGGAGACCCAGTACTTC
CASSPFRGSGETQYF
>TRBD2|TRBJ2-7|NA|TRBV18
TGTGCCAGCTCACCTTTTCACGCTAGCGGGAGTGGTGAGCAGTACTTC
CASSPFHASGSGEQYF
>TRBD2|TRBJ2-1|NA|TRBV19
TGTGCCAGTAGTATAGTTTCCCTAGCGGGAGAGGGTGAGCAGTTCTTC
CASSIVSLAGEGEQFF
>NA|TRBJ2-7|NA|TRBV2
TGTGCCAGCAGCGCGCTCGACAGGTCATACTCCTACGAGCAGTACTTC
CASSALDRSYSYEQYF
>NA|TRBJ2-2|NA|TRBV10-1
TGCGCCAGCAGCCGCGACAGATACACCGGGGAGCTGTTTTTT
CASSRDRYTGELFF
>TRBD1|TRBJ2-3|NA|TRBV7-2
TGTGCCAGCAGCAACGGACAGGGGTCTCTACAAGCGCAGTATTTT
CASSNGQGSLQAQYF
>NA|TRBJ1-5|NA|TRBV11-2
TGTGCCAGCAGTCCCCTTGGGGGGGCCAATCAGCCCCAGCATTTT
CASSPLGGANQPQHF
>TRBD1|TRBJ2-7|NA|TRBV6-1
TGTGCCAGCAGTGAGGACAGGTTCCACGAGCAGTACTTC
CASSEDRFHEQYF
>NA|TRBJ1-1|NA|TRBV29-1
TGCAGCGTTCTCCGAGCTTTGAACACTGAAGCTTTCTTT
CSVLRALNTEAFF
>TRBD2|TRBJ2-7|NA|TRBV27
TGTGCCAGCAGTTCCCGAGCGGGGGTAGGTATTTCCTACGAGCAGTACTTC
CASSSRAGVGISYEQYF
>NA|TRBJ2-2|NA|TRBV5-1
TGCGCCAGCAGCTTGGACAGTCGTGCCGGGGAGCTGTTTTTT
CASSLDSRAGELFF
>NA|TRBJ1-2|NA|TRBV7-2
TGTGCCAGCAGCTTGGGGCTTGGGTATGGCTACACCTTC
CASSLGLGYGYTF
>NA|TRBJ2-3|NA|TRBV9
TGTGCCAGCAGCGTAGAAGGAGTTTCTAGCACAGATACGCAGTATTTT
CASSVEGVSSTDTQYF
>TRBD1|TRBJ2-7|NA|TRBV4-3
TGCGCCAGCAGCCGGGACAGTTTCTCCTACGAGCAGTACTTC
CASSRDSFSYEQYF
>NA|TRBJ2-7|NA|TRBV5-8
TGTGCCAGCAGCTGGGAAGGGGTCGGTGAGCAGTACTTC
CASSWEGVGEQYF
>NA|TRBJ1-6|NA|TRBV5-1
TGCGCCAGCAGCTCTGACCCAGGGGTCCCCAATTCACCCCTCCACTTT
CASSSDPGVPNSPLHF
>TRBD2|TRBJ2-7|NA|TRBV7-2
TGTGCCAGCAGCTTCGGACTAGCGGGTTCCTACGAGCAGTACTTC
CASSFGLAGSYEQYF
>NA|TRBJ2-7|NA|TRBV7-2
TGTGCCAGCAGCCGGCAGCCGGGACCAAATGCCTACGAGCAGTACTTC
CASSRQPGPNAYEQYF
>NA|TRBJ1-1|NA|TRBV5-1
TGCGCCAGCAGCTTATCGACAGGGAACACTGAAGCTTTCTTT
CASSLSTGNTEAFF
>NA|TRBJ1-5|NA|TRBV30
TGTGCCTGGAGTGTACCGGGAACCTCGGATCAGCCCCAGCATTTT
CAWSVPGTSDQPQHF
>TRBD1|TRBJ2-5|NA|TRBV25-1
TGTGCCAGCAGTGCCGACAGGGGGCGACGGGAGACCCAGTACTTC
CASSADRGRRETQYF
>NA|TRBJ1-2|NA|TRBV6-5
TGTGCCAGCAGCTCGAGCCCATTGGGTGGCTACACCTTC
CASSSSPLGGYTF
>NA|TRBJ2-6|NA|TRBV28
TGTGCCAGCAGGAACGCCGGGACACTCCCGACTGAGGCCAACGTCCTGACTTTC
CASRNAGTLPTEANVLTF
>NA|TRBJ1-5|NA|TRBV19
TGTGCCAGTAGTGAGGGGAGGAATCAGCCCCAGCATTTT
CASSEGRNQPQHF
>TRBD1|TRBJ2-1|NA|TRBV6-6
TGTGCCAGCAGTTATAGGCAGGGGGAATTGGATGAGCAGTTCTTC
CASSYRQGELDEQFF
>NA|TRBJ2-7|NA|TRBV6-6
TGTGCCAGCAGTTACTCGGCAGGGGTTTACTACGAGCAGTACTTC
CASSYSAGVYYEQYF
>NA|TRBJ2-5|NA|TRBV15
TGTGCCACCAGCCTTTTGGACGCCCAAGAGACCCAGTACTTC
CATSLLDAQETQYF
>NA|TRBJ1-2|once|TRBV7-9
TGTGCCAGCAGCACACAGGGATGGGAAAACGGCTACACCTTC
CASSTQGWENGYTF
>NA|TRBJ2-2|NA|TRBV28
TGTGCCAGCAGTTCCGGGACAAAGAACACCGGGGAGCTGTTTTTT
CASSSGTKNTGELFF
>TRBD1|TRBJ1-4|NA|TRBV25-1
TGTGCCAGCAGTGACTCACAGGGGGCTGAGGAAAAACTGTTCTTT
CASSDSQGAEEKLFF
>TRBD1|TRBJ2-2|NA|TRBV19
TGTGCCAGTAGTAACAGGGGGCTGCGCACCGGGGAGCTGTTTTTT
CASSNRGLRTGELFF
>TRBD2|TRBJ2-3|NA|TRBV5-4
TGTGCCAGCAGCCTAGCGGGGGCCCTCACAGATACGCAGTATTTT
CASSLAGALTDTQYF